In this sample, the clone carrying this TCR beta chain turned up many times. As yet, its antigen is unknown. The sample comes from a study of spatial heterogeneity in lung cancer. Study in general: As counted in raw reads, each unique TCR and UMI combination appeared more than ten times on average.

Time point specified: sample taken at primary tumor resection. Study outcomes and limitations: Expanded alpha and beta TCR counts within tumors tracked tumor mutation counts.

Germline V gives CDR1 SGHDT, CDR2 YYEEEE. Trimming left V 0 bases short and J 7 bases short, with 9 bases between. This CDR3 is 13 amino acids long. Via MiXCR, TCRdb re-called the 5' RACE reads, giving one row per CDR3 protein. The data contain more than 2,500 distinct CDR3 sequences, 3.5% to 5.5% of them singletons. The chain links TRBV5-6 to TRBJ2-3; D remains unclear. The sequenced sample was lung tumor tissue, obtained at surgery. The receptor comes from a female donor with early-stage non-small cell lung cancer. The CDR3 region has the DNA TGTGCCAGCAGCTTGGACGACTCAAATACGCAGTATTTT. Protein sequence: CASSLDDSNTQYF.